This T cell receptor beta chain was retrieved from a study of T cells in Graves' hyperthyroidism and ophthalmopathy. Study-level findings and limits: In blood, most of the thyroid clonotypes expanded above 0.001 were also present.

Patients aged 18 to 65 had newly diagnosed hyperthyroidism that had lasted under 2 months. The CDR3 contains 13 residues. Germline V gene lookup returns CDR1 SQVTM and CDR2 ANQGSEA. RNA transcripts served as the template for amplifying TCR beta CDR3 regions. TCR CDR3 underwent first-round RT-PCR with the HTBI primer set. TCRdb re-called the multiplex PCR reads through MiXCR, storing one row per CDR3 protein. This table has tens of thousands of distinct CDR3 sequences, under 55% appearing once. Worth noting for this clonotype: The antigen is undetermined. One end of the junction fails to match germline, which may point to a read error.

This clonotype was obtained from a woman between 25 and 40 years old with Graves' hyperthyroidism. The chain combines TRBV29-1 with TRBJ2-2; D might be TRBD1 (6 bases). Sequenced input: blood. CDR3 protein: CSVKGQYAEELFF. CDR3 in DNA: TGCAGCGTCAAAGGACAGTACGCCGAGGAACTGTTTTTC.